This entry is about one T cell receptor beta chain. Per the study methods: Researchers report that nucleated cell counts were estimated from reference gene primer amplification. Sequencing was performed with immunoSEQ multiplex PCR; in TCRdb, only in-frame clones are kept and a portion is missing. Clone size and V and J calls were adopted from that table, with D and trimming inferred from the DNA. The sample holds a few hundred thousand clones, 85% to 90% seen once. The sample belongs to a study of blood T cell repertoires in COVID-19. About the research overall: Both acute and convalescent COVID-19 samples were obtained from the United States, Italy and Spain. PBMCs, B-cell-depleted T cells, or T cells provided the cDNA or gDNA that made up the material.

This CDR3 contains 15 residues. CDR1 GTSNPN and CDR2 SVGIG come from the germline V gene (reference sequence). Trimming removed 2 bases from V and 1 base from J; junction bases left unmatched: 6. Enrollees, about 18 to 89 years old, lived in 24 US areas. This receptor was obtained from a man aged 30 to 39 who had recovered from COVID-19. The chain is built from TRBV30 and TRBJ2-5; 8 bases agree with TRBD2. The sample consisted of PBMCs or T cells enriched from blood (not recorded which). The CDR3 DNA sequence: TGTGCCTGGAGTATCCCGGGGGGGAGCCAAGAGACCCAGTACTTC. It translates to CAWSIPGGSQETQYF.